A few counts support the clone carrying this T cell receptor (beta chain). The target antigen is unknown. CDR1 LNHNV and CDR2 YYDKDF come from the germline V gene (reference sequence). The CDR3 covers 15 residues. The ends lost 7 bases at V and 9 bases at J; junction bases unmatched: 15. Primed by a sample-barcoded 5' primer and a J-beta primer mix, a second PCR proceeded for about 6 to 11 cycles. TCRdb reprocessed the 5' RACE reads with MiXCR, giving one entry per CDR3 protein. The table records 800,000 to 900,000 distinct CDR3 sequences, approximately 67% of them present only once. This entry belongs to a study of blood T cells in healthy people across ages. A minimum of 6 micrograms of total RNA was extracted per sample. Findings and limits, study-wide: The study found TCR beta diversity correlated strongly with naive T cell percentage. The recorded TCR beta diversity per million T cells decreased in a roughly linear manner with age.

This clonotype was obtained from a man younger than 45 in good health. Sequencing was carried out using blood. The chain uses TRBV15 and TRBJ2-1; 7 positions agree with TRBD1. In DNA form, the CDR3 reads TGTGCCACCACCACAGAGGGGGCCTCACGGGCTGAGCAGTTCTTC. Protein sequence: CATTTEGASRAEQFF.